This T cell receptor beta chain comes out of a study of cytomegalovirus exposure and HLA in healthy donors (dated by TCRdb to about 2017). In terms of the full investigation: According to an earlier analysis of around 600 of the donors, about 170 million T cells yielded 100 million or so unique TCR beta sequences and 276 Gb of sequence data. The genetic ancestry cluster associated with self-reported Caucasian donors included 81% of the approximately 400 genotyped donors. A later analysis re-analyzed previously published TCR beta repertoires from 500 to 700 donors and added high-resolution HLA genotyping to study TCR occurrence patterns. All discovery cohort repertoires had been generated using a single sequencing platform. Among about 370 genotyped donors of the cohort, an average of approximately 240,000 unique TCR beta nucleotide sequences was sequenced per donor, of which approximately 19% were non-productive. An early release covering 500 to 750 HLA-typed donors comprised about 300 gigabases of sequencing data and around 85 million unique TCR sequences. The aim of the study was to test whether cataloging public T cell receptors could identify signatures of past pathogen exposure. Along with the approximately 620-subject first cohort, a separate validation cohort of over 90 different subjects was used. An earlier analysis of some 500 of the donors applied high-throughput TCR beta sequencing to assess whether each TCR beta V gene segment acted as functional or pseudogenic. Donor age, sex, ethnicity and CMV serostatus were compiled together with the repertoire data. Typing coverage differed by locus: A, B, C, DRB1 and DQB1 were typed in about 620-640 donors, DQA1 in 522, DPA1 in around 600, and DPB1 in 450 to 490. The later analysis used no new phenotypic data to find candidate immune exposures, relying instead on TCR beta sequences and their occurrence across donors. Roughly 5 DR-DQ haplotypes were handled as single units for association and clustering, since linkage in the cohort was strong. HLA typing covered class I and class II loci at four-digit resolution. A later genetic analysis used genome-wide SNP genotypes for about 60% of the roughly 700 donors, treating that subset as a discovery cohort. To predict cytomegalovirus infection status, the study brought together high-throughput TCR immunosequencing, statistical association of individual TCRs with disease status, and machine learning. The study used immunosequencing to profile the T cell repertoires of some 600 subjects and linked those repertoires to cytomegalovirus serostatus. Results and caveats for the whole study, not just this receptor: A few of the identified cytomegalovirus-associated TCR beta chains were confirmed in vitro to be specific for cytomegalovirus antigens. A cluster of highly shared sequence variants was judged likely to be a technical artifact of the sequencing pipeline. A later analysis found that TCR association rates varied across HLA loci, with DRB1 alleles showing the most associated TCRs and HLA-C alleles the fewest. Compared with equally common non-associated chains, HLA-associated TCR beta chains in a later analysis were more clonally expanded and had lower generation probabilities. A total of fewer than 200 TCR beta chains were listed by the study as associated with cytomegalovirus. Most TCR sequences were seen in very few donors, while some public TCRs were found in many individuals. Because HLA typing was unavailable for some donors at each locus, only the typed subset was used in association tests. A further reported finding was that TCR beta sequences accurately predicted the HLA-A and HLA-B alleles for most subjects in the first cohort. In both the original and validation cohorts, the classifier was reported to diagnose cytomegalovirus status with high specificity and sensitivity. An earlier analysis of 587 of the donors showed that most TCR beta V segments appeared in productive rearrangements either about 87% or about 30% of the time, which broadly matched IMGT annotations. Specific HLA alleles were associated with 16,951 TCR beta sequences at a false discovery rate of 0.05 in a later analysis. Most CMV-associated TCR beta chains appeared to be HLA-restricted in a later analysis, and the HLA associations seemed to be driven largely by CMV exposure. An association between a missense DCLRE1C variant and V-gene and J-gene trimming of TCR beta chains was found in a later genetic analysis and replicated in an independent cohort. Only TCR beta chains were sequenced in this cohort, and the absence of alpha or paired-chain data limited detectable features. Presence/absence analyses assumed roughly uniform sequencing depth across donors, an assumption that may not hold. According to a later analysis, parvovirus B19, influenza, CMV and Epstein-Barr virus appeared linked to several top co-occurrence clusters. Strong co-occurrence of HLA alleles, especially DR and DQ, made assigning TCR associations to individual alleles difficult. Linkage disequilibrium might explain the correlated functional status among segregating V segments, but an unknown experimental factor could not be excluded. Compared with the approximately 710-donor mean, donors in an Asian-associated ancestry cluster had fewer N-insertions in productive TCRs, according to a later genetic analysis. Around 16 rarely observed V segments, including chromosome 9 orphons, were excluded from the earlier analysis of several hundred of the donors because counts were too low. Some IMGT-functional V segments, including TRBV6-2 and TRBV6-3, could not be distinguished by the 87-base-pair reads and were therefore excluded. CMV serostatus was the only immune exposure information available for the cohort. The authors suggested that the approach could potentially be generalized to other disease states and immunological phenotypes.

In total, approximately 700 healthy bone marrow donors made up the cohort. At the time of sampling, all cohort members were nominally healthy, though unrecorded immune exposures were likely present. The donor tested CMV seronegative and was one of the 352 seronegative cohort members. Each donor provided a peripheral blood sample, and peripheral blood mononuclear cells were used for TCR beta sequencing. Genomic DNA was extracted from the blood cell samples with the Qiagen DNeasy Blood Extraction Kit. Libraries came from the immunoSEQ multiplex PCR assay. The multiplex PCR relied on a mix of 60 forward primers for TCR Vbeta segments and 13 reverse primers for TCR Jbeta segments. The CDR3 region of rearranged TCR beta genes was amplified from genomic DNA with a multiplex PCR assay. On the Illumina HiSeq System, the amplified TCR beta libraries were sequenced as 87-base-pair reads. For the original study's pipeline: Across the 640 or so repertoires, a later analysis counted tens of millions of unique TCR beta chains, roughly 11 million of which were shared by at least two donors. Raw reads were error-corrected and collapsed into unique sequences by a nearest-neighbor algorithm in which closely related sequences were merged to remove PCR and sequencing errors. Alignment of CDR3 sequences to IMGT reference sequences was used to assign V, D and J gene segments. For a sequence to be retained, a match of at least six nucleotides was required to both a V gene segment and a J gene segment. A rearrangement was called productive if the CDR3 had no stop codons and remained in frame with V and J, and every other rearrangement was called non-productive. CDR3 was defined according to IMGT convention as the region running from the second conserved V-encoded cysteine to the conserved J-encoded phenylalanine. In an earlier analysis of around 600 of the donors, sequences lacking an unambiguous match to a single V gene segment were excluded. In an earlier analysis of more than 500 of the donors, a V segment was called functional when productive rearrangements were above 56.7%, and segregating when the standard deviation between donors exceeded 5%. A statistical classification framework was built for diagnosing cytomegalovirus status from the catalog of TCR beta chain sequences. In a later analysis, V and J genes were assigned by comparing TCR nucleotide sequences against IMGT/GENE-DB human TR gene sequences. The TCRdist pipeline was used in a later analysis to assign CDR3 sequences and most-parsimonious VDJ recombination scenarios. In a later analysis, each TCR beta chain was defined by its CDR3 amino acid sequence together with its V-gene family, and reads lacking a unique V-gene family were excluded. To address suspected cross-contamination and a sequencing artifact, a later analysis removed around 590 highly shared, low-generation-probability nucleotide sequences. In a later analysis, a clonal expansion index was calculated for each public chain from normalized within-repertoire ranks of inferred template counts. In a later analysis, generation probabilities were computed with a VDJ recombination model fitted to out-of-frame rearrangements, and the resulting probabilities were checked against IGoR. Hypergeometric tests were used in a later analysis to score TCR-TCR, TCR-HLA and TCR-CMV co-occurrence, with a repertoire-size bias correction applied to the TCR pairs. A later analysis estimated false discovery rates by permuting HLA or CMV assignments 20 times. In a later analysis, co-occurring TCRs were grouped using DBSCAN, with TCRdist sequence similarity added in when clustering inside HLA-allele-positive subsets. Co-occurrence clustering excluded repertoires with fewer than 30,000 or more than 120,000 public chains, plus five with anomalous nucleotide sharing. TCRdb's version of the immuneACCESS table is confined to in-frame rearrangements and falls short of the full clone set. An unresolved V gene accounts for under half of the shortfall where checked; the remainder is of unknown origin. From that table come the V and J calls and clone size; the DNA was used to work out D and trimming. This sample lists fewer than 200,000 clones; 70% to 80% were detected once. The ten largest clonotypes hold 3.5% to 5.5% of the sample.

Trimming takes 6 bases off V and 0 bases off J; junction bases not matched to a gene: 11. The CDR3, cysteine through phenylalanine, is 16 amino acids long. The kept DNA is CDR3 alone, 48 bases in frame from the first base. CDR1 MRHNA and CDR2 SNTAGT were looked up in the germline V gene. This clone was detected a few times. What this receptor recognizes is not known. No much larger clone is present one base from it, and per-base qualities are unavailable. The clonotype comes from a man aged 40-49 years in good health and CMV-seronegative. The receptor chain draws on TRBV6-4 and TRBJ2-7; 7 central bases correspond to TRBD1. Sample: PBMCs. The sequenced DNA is TGTGCCAGCAGCCAGGATCCCGGGACAGCCTCCTACGAGCAGTACTTC. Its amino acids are CASSQDPGTASYEQYF.